The source of this TCR beta chain is a study of cytotoxic CD8 clonotypes in ibrutinib-treated CLL. Study-wide results and limits: Patients had baseline clonality above age-matched healthy donors, and this clonality moved with circulating CD8+ T-cell counts.

Clones were sequenced by immunoSEQ multiplex PCR, and TCRdb holds only the in-frame ones, with some missing. The data contain 90,000 to 150,000 clones, 50% to 65% of them singletons. This clone was detected once. Its antigen is as yet unknown. Germline V gene data show CDR1 as SGHTA and CDR2 as FQGTGA. The germline V and J ends were trimmed by 2 bases and 1 base, with 11 bases remaining between them. CDR3 length: 15 amino acids. The sequences come from PBMCs, collected after 24 months of ibrutinib treatment. The chain recombines TRBV7-3 with TRBJ1-1; D call uncertain. The receptor was isolated from a human donor with chronic lymphocytic leukemia. The CDR3 nucleotides are TGTGCCAGCAGCTTACAAGTTCTCCGGAACACTGAAGCTTTCTTT. It is translated as CASSLQVLRNTEAFF.